Detailed here is one T cell receptor (beta chain). These data come from a study of blood T cell repertoires in COVID-19. Overall study context: Nucleic acid was either cDNA or gDNA, and it came from T cells, B-cell-depleted T cells, or PBMCs.

The CDR3 length is 14 residues. Germline-derived CDR1 and CDR2 are MDHEN and SYDVKM. The V gene lost 2 bases and the J gene lost 3 bases, with 8 bases spanning the gap. Per the original data handling: Reference gene primer amplification in the assay estimated nucleated cell counts. Sequencing was performed with immunoSEQ multiplex PCR; in TCRdb, only in-frame clones are kept and a portion is missing. The V and J calls and clone size are taken from that table; D and trimming were inferred from the DNA. The profile covers over 70,000 clones, with roughly 78% appearing a single time and around 10% taken by the ten largest.

The receptor comes from a woman in her seventies with acute or convalescent COVID-19. V gene TRBV28 combines with J gene TRBJ2-1, with D possibly being TRBD1 (6 bases). The sample taken for sequencing was peripheral blood. CDR3 sequence (DNA): TGTGCCAGCAGTTTACGGGACATCTACAATGAGCAGTTCTTC. Residues: CASSLRDIYNEQFF.